The source of this TCR beta chain is a study of neurological immune-mediated disorders (dated by TCRdb to about 2019). Notes on the research overall: The study compared peripheral blood TCR-beta repertoires of HTLV-I-associated myelopathy (HAM/TSP) patients, multiple sclerosis patients and healthy controls using UMI-based sequencing. The approximately 98 TCR-beta libraries included longitudinal samples, technical triplicates and paired sorted CD4+ and CD8+ T-cell subsets alongside PBMC samples. Technical triplicate libraries were sequenced to precisely calculate how much the frequency of each individual clone varied. The cohort included approximately 68 subjects: about 15 with HAM/TSP, some 34 with multiple sclerosis, and approximately 20 healthy controls.

The sample's time point label, in plain terms: technical triplicate 2. For unsorted PBMC libraries, 2 million PBMCs were used after storage in RNAlater at -80 degrees C until RNA extraction. Peripheral blood was subjected to Ficoll-Hypaque density gradient centrifugation to isolate PBMCs, which were then cryopreserved in liquid nitrogen. Paper-wide results and their limitations: Expanded clones from different subjects shared no identical CDR3 amino acid sequences, which suggests that TCR-beta repertoires were private in all groups. TCR clonal expansion was greatest in HAM/TSP patients and smallest in MS patients, who ranked below even healthy controls.

To synthesize cDNA, template-switch 5'RACE was performed with a primer carrying a 10-nucleotide random unique molecular identifier so that each TCR transcript was tagged. Every sequencing run covered 15-18 subjects and yielded more than 160 million TCR-beta sequences. The RNeasy kit was used to extract total RNA. Using the KAPA Real-time Library Amplification kit, TCR-beta VDJ regions were amplified with primers for the TCR constant region and the 5'RACE anchor. Sample indexes and Illumina adaptors were added in a first PCR, and a second PCR then increased library yield. The roughly 650 bp TCR product was size-selected on a 2% E-gel SizeSelection system after Ampure bead purification. Library quality was checked on a Bioanalyzer, concentration was measured with Qubit, and libraries were quantified with the Kapa Library Quantification kit before pooling. Paired-end 2 x 150 bp sequencing of the libraries was performed on an Illumina HiSeq 2500. To increase sequence diversity, about 23-30% phiX was spiked into each library pool. Under the source paper's analysis protocol: The quality-filtered reads were processed with the UMI-based MiGEC pipeline, whose error correction step removed more than 80% of the raw TCR sequences. VDJ genes were aligned to IMGT germline references, and clonotypes were defined by unique CDR3 amino acid sequence plus V-J genes. Clonal expansion, Shannon diversity and CDR3 relatedness (CalcPairwiseDistances, ClusterSamples) were evaluated with VDJtools, and phylogenetic trees were built with CLCbio workbench. A clone was classed as expanded if it had 8 or more unique UMIs, a cutoff based on coefficient-of-variation modelling across technical triplicates. The public reads were run again by TCRdb, first through fastp at Q25 and then through MiXCR, and only productive beta chains were kept. Each record represents a unique CDR3 protein, reported with the most common genes and DNA among its rows. TCRdb's processing, not the authors' own work, is the source of the V and J calls. Recorded for this sample are about 59,000 distinct CDR3 sequences; less than 25% of them occurred a single time. The biggest ten clones account for 4.6% of the sample.

This clonotype was counted ten times or more. Its binding antigen is unknown. One base away there is no much larger clone; base qualities are not given. The germline V gene yields SGHVS for CDR1 and FQNEAQ for CDR2. For this chain, trimming is 5 bases at the V end and 5 bases at the J end, and the number of junction bases without a gene match is 7. Spanning cysteine to phenylalanine, the CDR3 consists of 14 amino acids. The only DNA kept is the CDR3, 42 bases in frame from the first base. The source is a man in his sixties with HTLV-1-associated myelopathy (HAM/TSP). This receptor chain uses TRBV7-8 and TRBJ2-7; TRBD1 fits 9 bases in the junction. Sample: PBMCs. In nucleotides, the sequence is TGTGCCAGCAGCGCGGGACAGGGAATGGACGAGCAGTACTTC. This yields the protein CASSAGQGMDEQYF.